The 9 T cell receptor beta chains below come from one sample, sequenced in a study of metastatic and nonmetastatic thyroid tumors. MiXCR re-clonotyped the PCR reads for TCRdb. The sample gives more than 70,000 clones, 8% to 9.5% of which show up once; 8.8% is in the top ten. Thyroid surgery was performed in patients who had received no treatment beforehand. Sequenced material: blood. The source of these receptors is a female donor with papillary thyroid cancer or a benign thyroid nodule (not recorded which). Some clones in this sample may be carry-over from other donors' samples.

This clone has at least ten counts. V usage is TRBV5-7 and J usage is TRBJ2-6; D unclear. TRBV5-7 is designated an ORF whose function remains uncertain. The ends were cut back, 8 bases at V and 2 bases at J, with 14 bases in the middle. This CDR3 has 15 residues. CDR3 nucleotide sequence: TGTGCCAGTGACAAAACGGCGCCTGGGGCCAACGTCCTGACTTTC. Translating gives CASDKTAPGANVLTF.

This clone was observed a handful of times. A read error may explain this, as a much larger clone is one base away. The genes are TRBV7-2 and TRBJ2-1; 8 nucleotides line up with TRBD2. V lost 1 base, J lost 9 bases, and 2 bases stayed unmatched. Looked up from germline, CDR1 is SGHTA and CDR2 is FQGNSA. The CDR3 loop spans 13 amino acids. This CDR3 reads CASSLVSGGEQFF. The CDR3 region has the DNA TGTGCCAGCAGCTTAGTAAGCGGGGGTGAGCAGTTCTTC.

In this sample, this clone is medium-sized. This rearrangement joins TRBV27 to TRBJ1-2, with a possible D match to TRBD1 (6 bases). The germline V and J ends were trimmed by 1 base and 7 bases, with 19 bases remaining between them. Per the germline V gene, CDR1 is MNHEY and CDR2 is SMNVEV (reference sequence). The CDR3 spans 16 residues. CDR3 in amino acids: CASSLLGSMGRGGYTF. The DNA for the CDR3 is TGTGCCAGCAGTTTATTAGGGTCGATGGGCAGGGGTGGCTACACCTTC.

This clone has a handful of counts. The CDR3 loop reads CSARDRTGVYNSPLHF. The DNA for the CDR3 is TGCAGTGCTAGAGATAGGACAGGGGTCTATAATTCACCCCTCCACTTT. The V call is TRBV20-1, the J call TRBJ1-6; 9 bases line up with TRBD1. With 0 bases clipped from V and 3 bases from J, the junction kept 3 bases outside the gene matches. Germline-derived CDR1 and CDR2 are DFQATT and SNEGSKA (reference sequence). The CDR3 sequence is 16 residues long.

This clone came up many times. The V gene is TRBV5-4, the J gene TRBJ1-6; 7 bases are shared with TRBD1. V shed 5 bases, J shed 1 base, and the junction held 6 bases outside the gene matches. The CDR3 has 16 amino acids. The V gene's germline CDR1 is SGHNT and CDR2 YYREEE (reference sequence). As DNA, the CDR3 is TGTGCCAGCAGTCCAGGGGGAGGGTCCTATAATTCACCCCTCCACTTT. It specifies CASSPGGGSYNSPLHF. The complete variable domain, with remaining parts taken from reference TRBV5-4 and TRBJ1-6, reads ETGVTQSPTHLIKTRGQQVTLRCSSQSGHNTVSWYQQALGQGPQFIFQYYREEENGRGNFPPRFSGLQFPNYSSELNVNALELDDSALYLCASSPGGGSYNSPLHFGNGTRLTVT.

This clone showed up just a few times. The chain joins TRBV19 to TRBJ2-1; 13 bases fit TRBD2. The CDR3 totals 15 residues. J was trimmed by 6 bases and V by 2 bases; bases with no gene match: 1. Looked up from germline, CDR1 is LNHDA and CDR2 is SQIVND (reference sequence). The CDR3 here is CASSITSGGANEQFF. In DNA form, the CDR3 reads TGTGCCAGTAGTATAACTAGCGGGGGGGCCAATGAGCAGTTCTTC.

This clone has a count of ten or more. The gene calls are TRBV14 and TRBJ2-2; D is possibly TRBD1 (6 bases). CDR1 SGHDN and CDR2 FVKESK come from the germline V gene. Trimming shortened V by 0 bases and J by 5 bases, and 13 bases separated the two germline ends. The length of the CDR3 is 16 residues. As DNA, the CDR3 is TGTGCCAGCAGCCAAGAGAAGGGGGTGCGAACCGGGGAGCTGTTTTTT. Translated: CASSQEKGVRTGELFF.

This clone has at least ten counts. In DNA, the CDR3 is TGTGCCAGCAGTGTACAAGCGGGGGGTCCAGATACGCAGTATTTT. This sequence encodes CASSVQAGGPDTQYF. V and J are TRBV6-1 and TRBJ2-3, with 9 bases fitting TRBD2. With 4 bases clipped from V and 4 bases from J, the junction kept 6 bases outside the gene matches. The germline V gene has CDR1 MNHNS and CDR2 SASEGT. This CDR3 comprises 15 residues.

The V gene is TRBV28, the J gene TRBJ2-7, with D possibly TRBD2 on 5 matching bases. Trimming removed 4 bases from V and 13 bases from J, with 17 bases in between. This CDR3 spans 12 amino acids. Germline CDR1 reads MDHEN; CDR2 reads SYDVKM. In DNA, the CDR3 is TGTGCCAGCAGTTCGGACTCCTCGGTTCATTACTTC. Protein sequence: CASSSDSSVHYF.